This record concerns one TCR beta chain sequence. Under the authors' procedure: Amplification from reference gene primers served as the basis for estimated nucleated cell counts. Profiled with immunoSEQ multiplex PCR; TCRdb holds only in-frame clones, not every one. V, J and clone size were drawn from that table, and D and trimming were deduced from the DNA. The repertoire includes 170,000 or so clones, 80% to 90% of them detected once, and approximately 2.1% sits in the top ten. This sample stems from a study of blood T cell repertoires in COVID-19. Study-wide context: The United States, Italy and Spain were the sources of the acute and convalescent COVID-19 samples. PBMCs, B-cell-depleted T cells, or T cells provided the cDNA or gDNA that made up the material.

Trimming removed 4 bases from V and 4 bases from J, with 11 bases in between. The CDR3 sequence is 14 residues long. Germline V gene data show CDR1 as SGHDT and CDR2 as YYEEEE. This TCR came from a young man who had recovered from COVID-19. Sequencing was performed on peripheral blood. The J gene is TRBJ2-2, the V gene TRBV5-6, with a tentative D call TRBD2 (5 bases). The CDR3, as DNA: TGTGCCAGCAGCCCCCGGAGGCGCACCGGGGAGCTGTTTTTT. This sequence encodes CASSPRRRTGELFF.